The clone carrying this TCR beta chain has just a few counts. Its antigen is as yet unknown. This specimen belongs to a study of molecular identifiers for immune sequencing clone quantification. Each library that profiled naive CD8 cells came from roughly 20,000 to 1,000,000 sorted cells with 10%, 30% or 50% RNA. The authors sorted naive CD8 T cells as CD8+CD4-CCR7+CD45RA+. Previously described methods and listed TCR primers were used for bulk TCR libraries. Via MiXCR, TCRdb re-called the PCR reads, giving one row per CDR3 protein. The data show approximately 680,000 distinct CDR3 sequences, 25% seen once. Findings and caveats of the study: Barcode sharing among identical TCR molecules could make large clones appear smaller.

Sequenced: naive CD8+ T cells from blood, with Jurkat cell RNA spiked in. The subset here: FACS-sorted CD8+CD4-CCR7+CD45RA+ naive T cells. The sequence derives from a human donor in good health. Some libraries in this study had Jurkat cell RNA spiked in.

CDR3 DNA sequence: TGTGCCAGCAGTGATCGAGGGGGGCCTGAGCAGTTCTTC. Translation: CASSDRGGPEQFF. J is TRBJ2-1 and V is TRBV2; D assignment may be TRBD1 or TRBD2 (6 bases each). CDR3 length equals 13 residues. CDR1 is SNHLY and CDR2 is FYNNEI in the germline V gene. The V end lost 3 bases, the J end lost 9 bases, and 12 bases lay between the germline ends.